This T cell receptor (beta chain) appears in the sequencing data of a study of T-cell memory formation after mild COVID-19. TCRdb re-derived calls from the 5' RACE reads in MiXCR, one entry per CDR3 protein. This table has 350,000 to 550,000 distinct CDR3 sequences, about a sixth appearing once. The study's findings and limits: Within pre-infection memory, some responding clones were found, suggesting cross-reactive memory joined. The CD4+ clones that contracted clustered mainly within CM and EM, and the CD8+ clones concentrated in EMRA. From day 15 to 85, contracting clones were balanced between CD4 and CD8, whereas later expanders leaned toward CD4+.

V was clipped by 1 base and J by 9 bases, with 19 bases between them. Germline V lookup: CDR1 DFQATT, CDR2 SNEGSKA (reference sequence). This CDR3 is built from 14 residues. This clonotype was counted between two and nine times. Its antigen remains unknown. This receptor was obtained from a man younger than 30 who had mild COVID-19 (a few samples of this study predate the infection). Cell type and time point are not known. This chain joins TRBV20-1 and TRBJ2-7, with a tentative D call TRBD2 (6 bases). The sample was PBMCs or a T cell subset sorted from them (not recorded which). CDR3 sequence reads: CSARAAGRLMGQYF. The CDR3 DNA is TGCAGTGCTAGAGCGGCAGGGAGGCTTATGGGGCAGTACTTC.